This T cell receptor beta chain was retrieved from a study of cytomegalovirus exposure and HLA in healthy donors. The table lists this clone with a count of one. The antigen remains unidentified. The CDR3 runs to 14 residues. Germline V CDR1 and CDR2: SGHDT, YYEEEE. V was clipped by 0 bases and J by 4 bases, with 7 bases between them. Findings and limits, study-wide: Most likely, a cluster of highly shared sequence variants arose as a sequencing artifact. Compared with the roughly 700-donor mean, an Asian-associated ancestry cluster reportedly had fewer N-insertions, according to a later analysis. Analysis performed later showed TCR beta chains linked to HLA being more clonally expanded than equally common others.

The PCR contained 60 Vbeta and 13 Jbeta primers. This table comes from immunoSEQ multiplex PCR, and its TCRdb copy is limited to in-frame clones, with some not included. Seen here are just over 65,000 clones, roughly 77% observed once, and the top ten hold 6.5%. The sequenced material came from PBMCs. The TCR was taken from a human donor in good health. The chain combines TRBV5-6 with TRBJ1-4; D is undetermined. CDR3 in amino acids: CASSLGQVNEKLFF. CDR3 coding DNA: TGTGCCAGCAGCTTGGGGCAGGTTAATGAAAAACTGTTTTTT.